Below are 12 T cell receptor beta chains sequenced from a single sample in a study of vaccination and CD4 T cells after COVID-19. Noted treatment: roughly ten-day PBMC culture with coronavirus spike peptide pools or control peptides (ViraFEST assay). Ahead of the COVID-19 pandemic (2011-2018), the CD4+ T cells of the unexposed donor were collected. At the Johns Hopkins FTIC core, DNA taken from cultured CD4+ T cells was sequenced by way of the Oncomine TCR Beta short-read assay. The source of extracted genomic DNA was cultured CD4+ T cells. MiXCR, run by TCRdb on the PCR reads, gives a single entry per CDR3 protein. The sample contains roughly 9,200 distinct CDR3 sequences, around 28% of which appear only once. No antigens are known for them. The sequenced material came from CD4+ T cells from blood, cultured in vitro. These receptors all stem from a human donor in good health.

This clonotype turned up a few times. This rearrangement joins TRBV2 to TRBJ1-1; 8 bases align to TRBD1. V trimming: 6 bases; J trimming: 2 bases; junction bases outside the gene matches: 2. There are 13 residues in the CDR3. Per germline, CDR1 SNHLY and CDR2 FYNNEI. The CDR3 sequence is CASSGQGNTEAFF. DNA for the CDR3: TGTGCCAGCAGCGGACAGGGCAACACTGAAGCTTTCTTT.

The CDR3 here is CASSVDRGLTTHYEQYF. CDR3 coding DNA: TGTGCCAGCAGTGTCGACAGGGGGCTAACCACCCACTACGAGCAGTACTTC. The chain carries TRBV2 and TRBJ2-7; 10 bases line up with TRBD1. V lost 4 bases to trimming and J lost 3 bases; unmatched junction nucleotides: 12. Germline lookup yields CDR1 SNHLY and CDR2 FYNNEI. The CDR3 is made up of 17 amino acids.

The chain carries TRBV6-2 or TRBV6-3 and TRBJ2-7, with TRBD2 matching 13 bases. Germline trimming cut 8 bases from V and 13 bases from J; bases unmatched to any gene: 11. The CDR3 runs to 13 residues. CDR1 MNHEY and CDR2 SVGEGT come from the germline V gene. The CDR3 nucleotides read TGTGCCAGCGGACTTGGACTAGCGGGAGCACAATACTTC. Amino acids: CASGLGLAGAQYF.

J is TRBJ2-1 and V is TRBV11-2, with D hard to call. The CDR3 is 13 residues long. Trimming stripped 1 base from V and 9 bases from J, with 10 bases between. Germline CDR1 reads SGHAT; CDR2 reads FQNNGV. The CDR3 spells CASSLADLSEQFF. CDR3 sequence (DNA): TGTGCCAGCAGCTTAGCTGACTTATCTGAGCAGTTCTTC. Filled out from reference TRBV11-2 and TRBJ2-1, the complete variable domain reads EAGVAQSPRYKIIEKRQSVAFWCNPISGHATLYWYQQILGQGPKLLIQFQNNGVVDDSQLPKDRFSAERLKGVDSTLKIQPAKLEDSAVYLCASSLADLSEQFFGPGTRLTVL.

The chain has TRBV7-3 and TRBJ2-3, with D possibly TRBD2 on 5 matching bases. Germline V CDR1 and CDR2: SGHTA, FQGTGA. This CDR3 is 13 amino acids long. The ends were cut back, 1 base at V and 9 bases at J, with 11 bases in the middle. CDR3 sequence (DNA): TGTGCCAGCAGCTTAAGCCGTCGGGAAACGCAGTATTTT. Protein sequence: CASSLSRRETQYF.

This clonotype was found a few times. This rearrangement joins TRBV7-6 to TRBJ2-2, with D possibly being TRBD2 (6 bases). Germline loops: CDR1 SGHVS, CDR2 FNYEAQ. V shed 5 bases and J shed 5 bases, with 27 bases lying between them. The CDR3 contains 19 residues. The CDR3: CASSQAGQAGRGLTGELFF. The CDR3 nucleotides are TGTGCCAGCAGCCAGGCTGGCCAAGCGGGCCGGGGGTTGACCGGGGAGCTGTTTTTT.

The genes are TRBV7-2 and TRBJ2-3, with D uncertain. The V gene lost 5 bases and the J gene lost 8 bases, with 11 bases spanning the gap. This CDR3 spans 12 amino acids. CDR1 is SGHTA and CDR2 is FQGNSA in the germline V gene. The CDR3 DNA sequence: TGTGCCAGCAGCCCCCGCAGGAGTACGCAGTATTTT. Residues: CASSPRRSTQYF.

The J gene is TRBJ2-7, the V gene TRBV12-3 or TRBV12-4; 7 bases align to TRBD1. This CDR3 is 14 amino acids long. Germline trimming cut 2 bases from V and 4 bases from J; bases unmatched to any gene: 5. CDR3 amino acids: CASSLRQGVYEQYF. CDR3 DNA sequence: TGTGCCAGCAGTTTAAGGCAGGGGGTTTACGAGCAGTACTTC.

This chain joins TRBV20-1 and TRBJ2-1; D is possibly TRBD2 (6 bases). The V and J ends lost 4 bases and 3 bases respectively, with 16 bases between them. Germline-derived CDR1 and CDR2 are DFQATT and SNEGSKA (reference sequence). This CDR3 region has 15 residues. CDR3 protein: CSATKGGTVYNEQFF. The CDR3 nucleotides read TGCAGTGCTACAAAGGGCGGGACGGTCTACAATGAGCAGTTCTTC.

The rearrangement uses TRBV6-1 and TRBJ1-5; D is unresolved. Germline V gene lookup returns CDR1 MNHNS and CDR2 SASEGT. Trimming shortened V by 0 bases and J by 10 bases, and 10 bases separated the two germline ends. The CDR3 runs to 13 residues. Here the CDR3 reads CASSEAGGEPQHF. CDR3 DNA sequence: TGTGCCAGCAGTGAAGCGGGTGGGGAACCCCAGCATTTT.

The chain has TRBV6-2 or TRBV6-3 and TRBJ1-3; the D gene is possibly TRBD1 (6 bases). Germline V lookup: CDR1 MNHEY, CDR2 SVGEGT. The V and J ends lost 6 bases and 2 bases respectively, with 14 bases between them. This CDR3 is built from 15 residues. CDR3 in DNA: TGTGCCAGCAGGGAAGGGGGATCGACTGGAAACACCATATATTTT. This gives the protein CASREGGSTGNTIYF.

The chain uses TRBV6-1 and TRBJ2-5; D is perhaps TRBD2 (5 bases). The germline CDR1 and CDR2 sequences are MNHNS and SASEGT. The CDR3 extends over 15 amino acids. V gave up 6 bases and J gave up 1 base, with 15 bases separating them. The CDR3 sequence is CASSLSSGVQETQYF. The CDR3 DNA reads TGTGCCAGCAGCCTCAGTTCCGGGGTCCAAGAGACCCAGTACTTC.